Listed below are T cell receptor beta chains from one sample, sequenced in a study of blood T cell repertoires in COVID-19. Method: immunoSEQ multiplex PCR; TCRdb's copy keeps in-frame clones and lacks some. The sample lists 270,000 or so clones, roughly nine tenths seen once, with more than 10% in the top ten. Sequenced material: peripheral blood. The receptors were gathered from a woman aged 30 to 39 with COVID-19, enrolled during active disease. CDR3s include the opening cysteine and the closing phenylalanine or tryptophan. A D gene is named only where the DNA matches it firmly. Rows may omit the clone size; those that give it use once, few, many or a size class.

.	TRBV27	TRBJ1-6	.	CASSQPPGDGGNSPLHF	TGTGCCAGCAGTCAACCGCCAGGGGACGGAGGTAATTCACCCCTCCACTTT
TRBD1	TRBV5-1	TRBJ2-1	.	CASSLVRTGIGNEQFF	TGCGCCAGCAGCTTGGTAAGGACAGGGATCGGGAATGAGCAGTTCTTC
.	TRBV6-2/TRBV6-3	TRBJ1-1	.	CASSMGLGGTEAFF	TGTGCCAGCAGTATGGGCCTGGGAGGTACTGAAGCTTTCTTT
.	TRBV19	TRBJ2-7	.	CASSITWEYYEQYF	TGTGCCAGTAGTATTACTTGGGAGTACTACGAGCAGTACTTC
TRBD1	TRBV4-1	TRBJ1-4	once	CASSHPPGGGSEKLFF	TGCGCCAGCAGCCACCCCCCAGGGGGCGGGAGTGAAAAACTGTTTTTT
TRBD2	TRBV5-5	TRBJ2-2	.	CASSLVSSGGNTGELFF	TGTGCCAGCAGCTTGGTCTCTAGCGGGGGTAACACCGGGGAGCTGTTTTTT
.	TRBV7-2	TRBJ1-6	few	CASSLAPTLASYNSPLHF	TGTGCCAGCAGCTTAGCCCCCACACTAGCCTCCTATAATTCACCCCTCCACTTT
.	TRBV11-2	TRBJ2-3	.	CASSLIRGGGGTDTQYF	TGTGCCAGCAGCCTCATCCGAGGTGGCGGGGGCACAGATACGCAGTATTTT
.	TRBV10-1	TRBJ2-3	once	CASSEGPVTDTQYF	TGCGCCAGCAGTGAGGGGCCGGTAACAGATACGCAGTATTTT
.	TRBV29-1	TRBJ1-1	.	CSVGHLNTEAFF	TGCAGCGTCGGACATCTGAACACTGAAGCTTTCTTT
TRBD1	TRBV6-1	TRBJ1-5	.	CASSEGWTGGFQPQHF	TGTGCCAGCAGTGAAGGGTGGACAGGGGGCTTTCAGCCCCAGCATTTT
.	TRBV19	TRBJ2-2	.	CASIENFNTGELFF	TGTGCCAGTATTGAGAATTTTAACACCGGGGAGCTGTTTTTT
TRBD1	TRBV28	TRBJ2-3	few	CASSSGTGVDTQYF	TGTGCCAGCAGTTCCGGGACAGGGGTAGATACGCAGTATTTT
.	TRBV6-6	TRBJ2-1	.	CASRLPDNEQFF	TGTGCCAGCAGACTCCCTGACAATGAGCAGTTCTTC
TRBD2	TRBV4-1	TRBJ2-7	.	CASSQVSGGAGAYEQYF	TGCGCCAGCAGCCAAGTTAGCGGGGGGGCCGGAGCCTACGAGCAGTACTTC
.	TRBV2	TRBJ2-7	.	CASSQFYEQYF	TGTGCCAGCAGCCAGTTCTACGAGCAGTACTTC
.	TRBV29-1	TRBJ2-1	.	CSVGGTYGFF	TGCAGCGTGGGGGGGACATACGGGTTCTTC
.	TRBV9	TRBJ1-1	.	CASSVRGTEAFF	TGTGCCAGCAGCGTTCGGGGGACTGAAGCTTTCTTT
.	TRBV2	TRBJ1-3	once	CASSEGGEAAGNTIYF	TGTGCCAGCAGTGAAGGTGGGGAAGCGGCTGGAAACACCATATATTTT
.	TRBV30	TRBJ2-2	few	CACPREDNGELFF	TGTGCCTGCCCTAGAGAGGATAACGGGGAGCTGTTTTTT
.	TRBV5-5	TRBJ2-5	.	CASSSLQETQYF	TGTGCCAGCAGCTCCCTCCAAGAGACCCAGTACTTC
.	TRBV12-3/TRBV12-4	TRBJ1-2	few	CASSQGYYGYTF	TGTGCCAGCAGTCAGGGGTATTATGGCTACACCTTC
TRBD1	TRBV7-9	TRBJ1-2	.	CALLETGANYGYTF	TGTGCCCTACTAGAGACAGGGGCTAACTATGGCTACACCTTC
TRBD1	TRBV10-2	TRBJ1-2	few	CASSSQDRGIGYTF	TGCGCCAGCAGTTCCCAAGACAGGGGAATAGGCTACACCTTC
.	TRBV7-7	TRBJ2-1	.	CASSQAPGIYNEQFF	TGTGCCAGCAGCCAAGCCCCCGGGATCTACAATGAGCAGTTCTTC
.	TRBV5-1	TRBJ2-7	once	CASSLARLLGEQYF	TGCGCCAGCAGCTTGGCCCGACTCCTCGGCGAGCAGTACTTC
TRBD2	TRBV10-1	TRBJ2-1	.	CASSESGLAGEQFF	TGCGCCAGCAGTGAGTCGGGACTAGCGGGGGAGCAGTTCTTC
.	TRBV27	TRBJ1-1	.	CASSFRASTIHMNTEAFF	TGTGCCAGCAGTTTCAGGGCCTCAACCATACACATGAACACTGAAGCTTTCTTT
TRBD1	TRBV27	TRBJ2-3	.	CASSLILTGALATQYF	TGTGCCAGCAGTTTAATCTTGACAGGGGCCTTAGCAACGCAGTATTTT
.	TRBV4-2	TRBJ2-1	.	CASSQGGEQFF	TGTGCCAGCAGCCAAGGCGGGGAGCAGTTCTTC
TRBD1	TRBV5-5	TRBJ2-7	once	CASSPGTVYEQYF	TGTGCCAGCTCGCCCGGGACAGTCTACGAGCAGTACTTC
TRBD1	TRBV6-5	TRBJ1-1	.	CASRSQGANTEAFF	TGTGCCAGCAGGTCACAGGGGGCTAACACTGAAGCTTTCTTT
TRBD2	TRBV2	TRBJ2-4	.	CASSKTSGGIQYF	TGTGCCAGCAGCAAAACTAGCGGTGGGATTCAGTACTTC
TRBD1	TRBV5-4	TRBJ1-2	.	CASSFGTAEYGYTF	TGTGCCAGCAGCTTCGGGACAGCCGAATATGGCTACACCTTC
.	TRBV30	TRBJ1-5	.	CAWSWSRNQPQHF	TGTGCCTGGAGTTGGTCGCGGAATCAGCCCCAGCATTTT
.	TRBV19	TRBJ1-1	.	CASRYAGTITEAFF	TGTGCCAGTAGATATGCCGGGACAATCACTGAAGCTTTCTTT
TRBD1	TRBV27	TRBJ2-7	.	CASSAGTGSYEQYF	TGTGCCAGCAGTGCCGGGACAGGGTCCTACGAGCAGTACTTC
TRBD1	TRBV15	TRBJ2-4	.	CATSDGTAVNIQYF	TGTGCCACCAGCGACGGGACAGCCGTAAACATTCAGTACTTC
.	TRBV28	TRBJ1-3	.	CASIPSTGNTIYF	TGTGCCAGCATTCCATCTACGGGGAACACCATATATTTT
TRBD1	TRBV7-8	TRBJ2-4	.	CASSSPPRDRFLLAKNIQYF	TGTGCCAGCAGCTCACCGCCACGGGACAGATTCCTATTAGCCAAAAACATTCAGTACTTC
TRBD1	TRBV11-2	TRBJ1-2	.	CASSLDLSGTGRGYTF	TGTGCCAGCAGCTTAGATCTTTCAGGGACAGGCCGCGGCTACACCTTC
.	TRBV6-5	TRBJ1-2	.	CASGGAGYGYTF	TGTGCCAGCGGGGGGGCTGGCTATGGCTACACCTTC
.	TRBV19	TRBJ1-4	.	CATSWGNEKLFF	TGTGCCACTTCGTGGGGCAATGAAAAACTGTTTTTT